This T cell receptor beta chain was identified in a study of T cell responses to AZD1222 COVID-19 vaccine. Findings of the study overall: Baseline testing showed seropositivity in only five or six AZD1222 recipients.

Produced via immunoSEQ multiplex PCR; TCRdb's table is partial and in-frame only. The sample has tens of thousands of clones, approximately 89% seen once. Turning to this clone: Its target is unknown.

The origin of this receptor is an adult who received the AZD1222 COVID-19 vaccine. The specimen was peripheral blood, collected 28 days after the second AZD1222 dose.

The CDR3 loop is CATDPDGLTDTQYF. CDR3 sequence (DNA): TGTGCCACCGACCCGGACGGCCTCACAGATACGCAGTATTTT. This sequence joins TRBV19 and TRBJ2-3; D not certain. CDR1 and CDR2 (germline): LNHDA, SQIVND (reference sequence). This CDR3 region has 14 residues. V was pared by 10 bases and J by 2 bases, with 16 bases between. Filled out from reference TRBV19 and TRBJ2-3, the complete variable domain reads DGGITQSPKYLFRKEGQNVTLSCEQNLNHDAMYWYRQDPGQGLRLIYYSQIVNDFQKGDIAEGYSVSREKKESFPLTVTSAQKNPTAFYLCATDPDGLTDTQYFGPGTRLTVL.